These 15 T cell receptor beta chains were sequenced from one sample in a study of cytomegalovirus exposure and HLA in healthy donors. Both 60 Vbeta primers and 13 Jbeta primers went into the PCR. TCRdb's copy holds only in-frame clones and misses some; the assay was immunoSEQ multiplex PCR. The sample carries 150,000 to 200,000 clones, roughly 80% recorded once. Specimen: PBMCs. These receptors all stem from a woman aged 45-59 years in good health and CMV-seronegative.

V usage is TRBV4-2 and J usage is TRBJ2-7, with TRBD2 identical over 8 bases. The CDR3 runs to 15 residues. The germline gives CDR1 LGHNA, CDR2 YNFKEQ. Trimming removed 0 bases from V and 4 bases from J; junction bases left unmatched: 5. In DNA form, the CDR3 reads TGTGCCAGCAGCCAAGACCGAGGCGGGAGGTACGAGCAGTACTTC. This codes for CASSQDRGGRYEQYF.

The CDR3 nucleotides read TGCGCCAGCAGCTTGGGGGCTAGCGGGAGCTCCTACAATGAGCAGTTCTTC. Translation gives CASSLGASGSSYNEQFF. The V and J genes are TRBV5-1 and TRBJ2-1; 10 nucleotides match TRBD2. V shed 0 bases, J shed 0 bases, and the junction held 3 bases outside the gene matches. Germline-derived CDR1 and CDR2 are SGHRS and YFSETQ. The CDR3 totals 17 residues.

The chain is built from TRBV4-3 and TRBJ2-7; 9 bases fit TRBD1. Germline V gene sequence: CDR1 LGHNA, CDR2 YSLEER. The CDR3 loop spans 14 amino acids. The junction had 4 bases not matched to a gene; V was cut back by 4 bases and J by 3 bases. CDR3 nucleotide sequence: TGCGCCAGCAGCCTAAGGACAGGGGTCTACGAGCAGTACTTC. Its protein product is CASSLRTGVYEQYF.

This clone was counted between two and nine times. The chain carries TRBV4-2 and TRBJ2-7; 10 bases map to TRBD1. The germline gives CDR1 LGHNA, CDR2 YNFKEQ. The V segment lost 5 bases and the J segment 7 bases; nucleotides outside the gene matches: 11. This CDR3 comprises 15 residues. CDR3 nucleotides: TGTGCCAGCAGCTCGTCCGGGACAGGGGTGAAAGAGCAGTACTTC. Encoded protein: CASSSSGTGVKEQYF.

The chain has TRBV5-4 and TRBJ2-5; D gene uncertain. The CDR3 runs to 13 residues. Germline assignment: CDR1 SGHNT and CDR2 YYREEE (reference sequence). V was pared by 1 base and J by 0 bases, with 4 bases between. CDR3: CASSLYDQETQYF. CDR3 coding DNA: TGTGCCAGCAGCTTGTATGACCAAGAGACCCAGTACTTC. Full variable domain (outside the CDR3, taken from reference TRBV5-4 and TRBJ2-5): ETGVTQSPTHLIKTRGQQVTLRCSSQSGHNTVSWYQQALGQGPQFIFQYYREEENGRGNFPPRFSGLQFPNYSSELNVNALELDDSALYLCASSLYDQETQYFGPGTRLLVL.

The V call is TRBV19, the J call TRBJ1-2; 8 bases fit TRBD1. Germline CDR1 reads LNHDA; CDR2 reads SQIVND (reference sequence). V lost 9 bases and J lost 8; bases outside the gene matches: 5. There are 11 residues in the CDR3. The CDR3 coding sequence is TGTGCCAGCCAGGGGGCGCGGGGCTACACCTTC. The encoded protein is CASQGARGYTF.

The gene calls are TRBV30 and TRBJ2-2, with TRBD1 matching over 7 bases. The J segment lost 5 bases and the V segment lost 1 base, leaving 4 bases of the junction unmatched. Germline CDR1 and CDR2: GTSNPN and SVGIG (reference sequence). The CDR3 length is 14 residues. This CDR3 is CAWSAGQLTGELFF. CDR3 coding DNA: TGTGCCTGGAGTGCGGGACAGTTGACCGGGGAGCTGTTTTTT.

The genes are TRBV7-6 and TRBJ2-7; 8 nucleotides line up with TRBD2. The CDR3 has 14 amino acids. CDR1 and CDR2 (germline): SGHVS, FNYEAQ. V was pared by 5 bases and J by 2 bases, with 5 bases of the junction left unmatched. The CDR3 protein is CASSRSGSTYEQYF. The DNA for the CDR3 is TGTGCCAGCAGCCGAAGCGGGAGTACCTACGAGCAGTACTTC.

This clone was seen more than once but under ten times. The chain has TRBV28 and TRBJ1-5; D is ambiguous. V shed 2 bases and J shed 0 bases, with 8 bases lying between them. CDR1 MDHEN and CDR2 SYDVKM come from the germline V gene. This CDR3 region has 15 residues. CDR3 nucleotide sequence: TGTGCCAGCAGTTTACTCCGGGATAGCAATCAGCCCCAGCATTTT. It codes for CASSLLRDSNQPQHF.

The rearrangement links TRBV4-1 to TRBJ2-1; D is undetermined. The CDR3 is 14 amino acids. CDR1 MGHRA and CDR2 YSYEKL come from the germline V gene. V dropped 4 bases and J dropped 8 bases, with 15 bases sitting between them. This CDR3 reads CASSPGINRDEQFF. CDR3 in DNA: TGCGCCAGCAGCCCCGGAATCAATCGGGATGAGCAGTTCTTC.

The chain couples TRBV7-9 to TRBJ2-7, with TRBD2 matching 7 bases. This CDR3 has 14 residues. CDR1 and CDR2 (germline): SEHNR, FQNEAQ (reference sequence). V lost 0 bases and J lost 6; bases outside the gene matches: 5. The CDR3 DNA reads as TGTGCCAGCAGCTTAGCGGGGAGGGCTGGCGAGCAGTACTTC. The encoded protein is CASSLAGRAGEQYF.

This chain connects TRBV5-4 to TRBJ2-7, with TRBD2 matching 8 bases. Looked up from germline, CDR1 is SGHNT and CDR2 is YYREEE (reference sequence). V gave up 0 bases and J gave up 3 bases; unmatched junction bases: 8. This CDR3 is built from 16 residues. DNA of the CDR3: TGTGCCAGCAGCTTGGCTCCCGGGGGGGCTGACTACGAGCAGTACTTC. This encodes CASSLAPGGADYEQYF.

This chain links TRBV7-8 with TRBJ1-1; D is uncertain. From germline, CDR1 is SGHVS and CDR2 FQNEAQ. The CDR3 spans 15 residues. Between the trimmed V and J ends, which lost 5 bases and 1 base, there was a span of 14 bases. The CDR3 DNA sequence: TGTGCCAGCAGCCGAACTCAATCCAAGAACACTGAAGCTTTCTTT. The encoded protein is CASSRTQSKNTEAFF. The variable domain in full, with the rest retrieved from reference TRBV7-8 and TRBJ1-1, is GAGVSQSPRYKVAKRGQDVALRCDPISGHVSLFWYQQALGQGPEFLTYFQNEAQLDKSGLPSDRFFAERPEGSVSTLKIQRTQQEDSAVYLCASSRTQSKNTEAFFGQGTRLTVV.

The chain's CDR3 is CASSHNGGETQYF. Written as DNA, the CDR3 is TGTGCCAGCAGTCATAATGGGGGGGAGACCCAGTACTTC. The chain links TRBV7-3 to TRBJ2-5, with D maybe TRBD2 (6 bases). CDR3 size: 13 residues. The germline gives CDR1 SGHTA, CDR2 FQGTGA. The germline V and J ends were trimmed by 6 bases and 5 bases, with 13 bases remaining between them. The whole variable domain, remainder taken from reference TRBV7-3 and TRBJ2-5, is GAGVSQTPSNKVTEKGKYVELRCDPISGHTALYWYRQSLGQGPEFLIYFQGTGAADDSGLPNDRFFAVRPEGSVSTLKIQRTERGDSAVYLCASSHNGGETQYFGPGTRLLVL.

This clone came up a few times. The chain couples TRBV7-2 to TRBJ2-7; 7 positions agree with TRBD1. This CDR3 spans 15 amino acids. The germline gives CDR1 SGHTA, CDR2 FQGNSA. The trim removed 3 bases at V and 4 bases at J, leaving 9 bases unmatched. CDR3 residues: CASSFDRALSYEQYF. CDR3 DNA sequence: TGTGCCAGCAGCTTTGACAGGGCCCTTTCTTACGAGCAGTACTTC.